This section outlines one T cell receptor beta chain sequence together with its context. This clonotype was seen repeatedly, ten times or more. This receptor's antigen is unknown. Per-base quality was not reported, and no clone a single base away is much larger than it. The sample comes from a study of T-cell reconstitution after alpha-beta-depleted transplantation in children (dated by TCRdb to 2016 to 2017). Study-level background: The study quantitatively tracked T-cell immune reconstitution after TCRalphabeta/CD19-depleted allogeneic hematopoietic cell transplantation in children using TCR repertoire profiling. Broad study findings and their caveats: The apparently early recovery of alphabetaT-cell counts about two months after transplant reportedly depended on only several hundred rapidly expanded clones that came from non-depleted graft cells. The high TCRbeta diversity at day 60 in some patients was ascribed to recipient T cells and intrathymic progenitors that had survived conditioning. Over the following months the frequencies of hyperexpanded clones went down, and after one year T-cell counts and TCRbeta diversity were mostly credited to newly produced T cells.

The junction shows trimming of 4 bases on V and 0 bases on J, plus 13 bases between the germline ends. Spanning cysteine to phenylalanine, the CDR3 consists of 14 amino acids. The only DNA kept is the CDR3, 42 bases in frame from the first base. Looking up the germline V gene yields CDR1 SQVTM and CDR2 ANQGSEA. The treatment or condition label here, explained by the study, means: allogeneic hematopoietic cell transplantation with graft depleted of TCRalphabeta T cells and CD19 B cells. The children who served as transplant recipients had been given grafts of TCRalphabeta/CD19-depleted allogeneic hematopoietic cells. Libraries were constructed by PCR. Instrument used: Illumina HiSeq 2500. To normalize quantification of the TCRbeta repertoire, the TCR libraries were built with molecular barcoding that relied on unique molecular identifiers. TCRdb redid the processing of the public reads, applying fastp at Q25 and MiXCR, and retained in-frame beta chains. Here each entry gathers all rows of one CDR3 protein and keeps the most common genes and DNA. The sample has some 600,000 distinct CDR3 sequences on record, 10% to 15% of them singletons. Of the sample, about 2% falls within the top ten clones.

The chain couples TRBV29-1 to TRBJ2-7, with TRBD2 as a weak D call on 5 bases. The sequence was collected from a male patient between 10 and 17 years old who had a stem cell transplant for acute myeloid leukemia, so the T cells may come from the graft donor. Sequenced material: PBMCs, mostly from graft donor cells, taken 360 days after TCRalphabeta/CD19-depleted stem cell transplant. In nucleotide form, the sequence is TGCAGCGTTGCTGGACTGGGGAGCTCCTACGAGCAGTACTTC. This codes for CSVAGLGSSYEQYF.